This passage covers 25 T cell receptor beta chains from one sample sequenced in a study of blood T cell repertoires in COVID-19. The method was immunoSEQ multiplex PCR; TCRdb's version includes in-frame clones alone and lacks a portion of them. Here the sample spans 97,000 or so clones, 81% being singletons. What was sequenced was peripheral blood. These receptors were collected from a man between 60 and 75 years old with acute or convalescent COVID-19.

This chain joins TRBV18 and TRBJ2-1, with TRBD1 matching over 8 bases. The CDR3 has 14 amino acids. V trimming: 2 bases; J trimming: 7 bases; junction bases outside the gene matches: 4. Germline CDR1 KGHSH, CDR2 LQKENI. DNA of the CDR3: TGTGCCAGCTCACCAAGGACAGGGCAGAATGAGCAGTTCTTC. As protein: CASSPRTGQNEQFF. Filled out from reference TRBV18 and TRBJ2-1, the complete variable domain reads NAGVMQNPRHLVRRRGQEARLRCSPMKGHSHVYWYRQLPEEGLKFMVYLQKENIIDESGMPKERFSAEFPKEGPSILRIQQVVRGDSAAYFCASSPRTGQNEQFFGPGTRLTVL.

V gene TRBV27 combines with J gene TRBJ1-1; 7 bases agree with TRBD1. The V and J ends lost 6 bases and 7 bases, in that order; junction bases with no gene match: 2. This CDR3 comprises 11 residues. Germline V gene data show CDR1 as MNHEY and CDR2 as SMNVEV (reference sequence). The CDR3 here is CASRTGVEAFF. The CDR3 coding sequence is TGTGCCAGCAGAACAGGGGTTGAAGCTTTCTTT.

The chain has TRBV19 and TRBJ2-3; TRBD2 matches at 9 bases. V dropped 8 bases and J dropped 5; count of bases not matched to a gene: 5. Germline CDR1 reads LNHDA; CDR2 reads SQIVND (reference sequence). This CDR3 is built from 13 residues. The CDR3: CASSWREGDTQYF. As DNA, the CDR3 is TGTGCCAGTTCCTGGCGGGAGGGAGATACGCAGTATTTT. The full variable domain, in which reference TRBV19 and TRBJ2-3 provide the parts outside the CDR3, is DGGITQSPKYLFRKEGQNVTLSCEQNLNHDAMYWYRQDPGQGLRLIYYSQIVNDFQKGDIAEGYSVSREKKESFPLTVTSAQKNPTAFYLCASSWREGDTQYFGPGTRLTVL.

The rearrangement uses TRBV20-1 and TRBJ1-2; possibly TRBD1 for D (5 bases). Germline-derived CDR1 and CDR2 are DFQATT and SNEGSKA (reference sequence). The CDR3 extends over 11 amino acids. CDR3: CSAGTGYGYTF. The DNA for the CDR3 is TGCAGCGCCGGGACTGGTTATGGCTACACCTTC.

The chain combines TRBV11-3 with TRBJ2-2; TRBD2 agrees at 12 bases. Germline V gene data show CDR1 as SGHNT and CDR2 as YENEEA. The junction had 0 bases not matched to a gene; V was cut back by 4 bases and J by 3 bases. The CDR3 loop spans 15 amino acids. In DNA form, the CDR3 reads TGTGCCAGCAGCTCTAGCGGGAGGGACACCGGGGAGCTGTTTTTT. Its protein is CASSSSGRDTGELFF.

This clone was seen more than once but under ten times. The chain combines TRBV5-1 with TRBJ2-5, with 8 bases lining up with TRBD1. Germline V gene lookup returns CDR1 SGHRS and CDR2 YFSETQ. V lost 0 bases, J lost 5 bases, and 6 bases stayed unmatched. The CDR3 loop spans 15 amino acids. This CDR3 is CASSLGTGGSETQYF. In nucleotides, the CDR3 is TGCGCCAGCAGCTTGGGTACAGGGGGAAGTGAGACCCAGTACTTC.

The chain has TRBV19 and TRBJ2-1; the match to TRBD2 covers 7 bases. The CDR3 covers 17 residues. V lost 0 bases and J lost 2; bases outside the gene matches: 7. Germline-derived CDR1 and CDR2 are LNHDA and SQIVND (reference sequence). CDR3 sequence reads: CASSIDLAGVTYNEQFF. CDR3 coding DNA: TGTGCCAGTAGTATAGATCTCGCGGGAGTAACCTACAATGAGCAGTTCTTC.

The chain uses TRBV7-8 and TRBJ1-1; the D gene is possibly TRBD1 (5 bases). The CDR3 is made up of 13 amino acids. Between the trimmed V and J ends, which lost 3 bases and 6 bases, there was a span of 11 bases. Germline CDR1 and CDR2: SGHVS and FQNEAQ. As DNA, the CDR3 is TGTGCCAGCAGCTTGAATGGGGGGGCTGAAGCTTTCTTT. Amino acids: CASSLNGGAEAFF.

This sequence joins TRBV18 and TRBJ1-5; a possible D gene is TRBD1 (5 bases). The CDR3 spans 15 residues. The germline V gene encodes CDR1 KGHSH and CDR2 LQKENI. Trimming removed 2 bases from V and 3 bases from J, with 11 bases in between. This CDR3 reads CASSPIRALNQPQHF. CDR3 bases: TGTGCCAGCTCACCAATCAGGGCCCTCAATCAGCCCCAGCATTTT.

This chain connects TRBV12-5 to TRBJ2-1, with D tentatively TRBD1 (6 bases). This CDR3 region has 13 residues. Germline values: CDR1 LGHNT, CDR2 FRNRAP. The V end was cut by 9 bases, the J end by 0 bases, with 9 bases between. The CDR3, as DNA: TGTGCTAGCCAAGGGGGCTCCTACAATGAGCAGTTCTTC. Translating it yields CASQGGSYNEQFF.

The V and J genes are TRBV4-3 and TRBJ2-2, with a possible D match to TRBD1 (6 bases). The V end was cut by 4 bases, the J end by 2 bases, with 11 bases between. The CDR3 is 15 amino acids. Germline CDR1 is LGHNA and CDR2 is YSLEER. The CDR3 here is CASSLQQGNTGELFF. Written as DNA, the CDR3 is TGCGCCAGCAGCCTTCAACAGGGTAACACCGGGGAGCTGTTTTTT.

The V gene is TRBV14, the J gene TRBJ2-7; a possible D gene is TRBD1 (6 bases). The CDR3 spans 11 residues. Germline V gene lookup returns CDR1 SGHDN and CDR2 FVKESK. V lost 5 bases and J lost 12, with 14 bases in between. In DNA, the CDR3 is TGTGCCAGCAGCATCCGACAGGAGTTGTACTTC. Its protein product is CASSIRQELYF.

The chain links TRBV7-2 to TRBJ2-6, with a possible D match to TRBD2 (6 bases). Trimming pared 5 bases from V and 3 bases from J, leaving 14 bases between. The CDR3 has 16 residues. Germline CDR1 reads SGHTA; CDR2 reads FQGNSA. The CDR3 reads CASSKGYGGGANVLTF. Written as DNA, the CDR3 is TGTGCCAGCAGCAAGGGGTACGGGGGTGGGGCCAACGTCCTGACTTTC.

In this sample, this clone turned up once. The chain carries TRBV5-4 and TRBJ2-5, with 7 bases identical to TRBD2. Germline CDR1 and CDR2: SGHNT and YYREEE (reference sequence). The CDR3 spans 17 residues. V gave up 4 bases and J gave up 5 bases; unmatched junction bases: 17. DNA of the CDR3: TGTGCCAGCAGCCCCCGTCAGGCGCCCTACGGGGGGGAGACCCAGTACTTC. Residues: CASSPRQAPYGGETQYF.

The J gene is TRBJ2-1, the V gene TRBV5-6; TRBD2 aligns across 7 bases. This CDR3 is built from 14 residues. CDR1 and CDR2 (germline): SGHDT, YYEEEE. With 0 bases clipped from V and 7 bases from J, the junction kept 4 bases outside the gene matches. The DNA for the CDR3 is TGTGCCAGCAGCTTGGAACTAGCGAGGAATGAGCAGTTCTTC. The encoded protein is CASSLELARNEQFF.

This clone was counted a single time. The DNA for the CDR3 is TGCGCCAGCAGCTCCGGTAGCACAGATACGCAGTATTTT. Protein: CASSSGSTDTQYF. The gene calls are TRBV5-1 and TRBJ2-3; D uncertain. Germline V gene data show CDR1 as SGHRS and CDR2 as YFSETQ. CDR3 length equals 13 residues. Between the trimmed V and J ends, which lost 3 bases and 0 bases, there was a span of 5 bases.

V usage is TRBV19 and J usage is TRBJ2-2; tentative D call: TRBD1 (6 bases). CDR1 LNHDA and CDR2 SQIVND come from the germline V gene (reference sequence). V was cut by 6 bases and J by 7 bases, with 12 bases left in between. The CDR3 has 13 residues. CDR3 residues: CASRQGVVGELFF. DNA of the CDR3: TGTGCCAGTAGACAGGGAGTGGTCGGGGAGCTGTTTTTT.

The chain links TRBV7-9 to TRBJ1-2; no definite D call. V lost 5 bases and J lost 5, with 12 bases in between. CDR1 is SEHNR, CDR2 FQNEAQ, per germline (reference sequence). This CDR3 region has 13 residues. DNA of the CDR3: TGTGCCAGCAGCAATTCGGGGTATTATGGCTACACCTTC. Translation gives CASSNSGYYGYTF.

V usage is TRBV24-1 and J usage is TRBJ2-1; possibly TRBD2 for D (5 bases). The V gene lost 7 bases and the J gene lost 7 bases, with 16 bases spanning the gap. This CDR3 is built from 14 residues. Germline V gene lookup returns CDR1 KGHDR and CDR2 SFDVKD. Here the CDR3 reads CATRGGGLNNEQFF. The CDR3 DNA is TGTGCCACCAGGGGTGGCGGACTGAATAATGAGCAGTTCTTC.

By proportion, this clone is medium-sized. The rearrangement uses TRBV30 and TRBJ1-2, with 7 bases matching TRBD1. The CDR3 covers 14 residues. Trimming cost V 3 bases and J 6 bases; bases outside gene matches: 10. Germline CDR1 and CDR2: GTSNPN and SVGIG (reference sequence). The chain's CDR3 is CAWRQGVDGDGYTF. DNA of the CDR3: TGTGCCTGGAGGCAGGGGGTGGACGGTGATGGCTACACCTTC.

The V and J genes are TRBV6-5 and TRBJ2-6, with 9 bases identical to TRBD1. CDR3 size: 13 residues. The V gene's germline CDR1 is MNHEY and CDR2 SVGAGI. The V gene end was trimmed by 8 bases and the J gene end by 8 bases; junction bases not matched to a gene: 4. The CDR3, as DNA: TGTGCCAGCGGACAGGGGATCACCAACGTCCTGACTTTC. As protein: CASGQGITNVLTF.

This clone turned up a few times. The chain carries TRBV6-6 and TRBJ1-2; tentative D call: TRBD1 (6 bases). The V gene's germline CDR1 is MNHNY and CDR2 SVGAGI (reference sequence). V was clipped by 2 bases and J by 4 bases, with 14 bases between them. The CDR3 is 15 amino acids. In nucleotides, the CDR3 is TGTGCCAGCAGTTACCCCTCGGGGGGCATCTATGGCTACACCTTC. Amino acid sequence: CASSYPSGGIYGYTF.

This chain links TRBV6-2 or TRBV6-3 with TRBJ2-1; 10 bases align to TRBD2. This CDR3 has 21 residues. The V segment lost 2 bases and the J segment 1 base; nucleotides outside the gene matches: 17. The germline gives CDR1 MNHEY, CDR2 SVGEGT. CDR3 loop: CASSYPITTSGRPVSYNEQFF. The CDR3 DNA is TGTGCCAGCAGTTACCCTATTACGACTAGCGGGCGACCCGTTTCCTACAATGAGCAGTTCTTC.

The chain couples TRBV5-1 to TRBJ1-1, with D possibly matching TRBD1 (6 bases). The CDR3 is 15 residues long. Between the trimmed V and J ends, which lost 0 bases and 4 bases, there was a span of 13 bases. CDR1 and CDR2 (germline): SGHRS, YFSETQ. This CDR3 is CASSLAGGLGTEAFF. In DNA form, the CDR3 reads TGCGCCAGCAGCTTGGCCGGGGGGCTGGGCACTGAAGCTTTCTTT. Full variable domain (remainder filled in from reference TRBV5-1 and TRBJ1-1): KAGVTQTPRYLIKTRGQQVTLSCSPISGHRSVSWYQQTPGQGLQFLFEYFSETQRNKGNFPGRFSGRQFSNSRSEMNVSTLELGDSALYLCASSLAGGLGTEAFFGQGTRLTVV.

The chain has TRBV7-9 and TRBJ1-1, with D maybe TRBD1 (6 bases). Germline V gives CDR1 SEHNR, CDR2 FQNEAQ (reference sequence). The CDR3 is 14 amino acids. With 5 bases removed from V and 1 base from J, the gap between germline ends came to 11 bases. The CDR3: CASSLRTANTEAFF. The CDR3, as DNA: TGTGCCAGCAGCCTCAGGACAGCGAACACTGAAGCTTTCTTT.